These 4 T cell receptor beta chains share one sample of origin, sequenced in a study of blood T cell repertoires in COVID-19. Using immunoSEQ multiplex PCR, the repertoire was profiled, and TCRdb retains in-frame clones only, with some absent. This sample yields some 16,000 clones, of which 80% to 90% are seen a single time; about 9.4% belongs to the top ten. Sequenced material: peripheral blood. All receptors derive from a man older than 75 with acute or convalescent COVID-19.

This clone showed up just once. The chain carries TRBV11-2 and TRBJ2-1; D may be TRBD2 (5 bases). Deletions cut 5 bases from V and 8 bases from J, with 16 bases between. CDR1 is SGHAT and CDR2 is FQNNGV in the germline V gene. The CDR3 sequence is 14 residues long. This CDR3 reads CASSLGVGLYEQFF. The DNA for the CDR3 is TGTGCCAGCAGCCTCGGGGTCGGTTTGTATGAGCAGTTCTTC.

V gene TRBV19 combines with J gene TRBJ1-1, with a tentative D call TRBD1 (6 bases). CDR1 and CDR2 from the germline V gene are LNHDA and SQIVND (reference sequence). The CDR3 length is 12 residues. The V end lost 3 bases, the J end lost 9 bases, and 11 bases lay between the germline ends. CDR3 sequence reads: CASSIPDRQAFF. Written as DNA, the CDR3 is TGTGCCAGTAGTATTCCCGACAGGCAAGCTTTCTTT.

This clone is a singleton in its sample. The V gene is TRBV7-2, the J gene TRBJ2-1; D remains unclear. This CDR3 is built from 12 residues. Trimming cost V 5 bases and J 6 bases, with 8 bases left between them. Germline values: CDR1 SGHTA, CDR2 FQGNSA. The CDR3 region has the DNA TGTGCCAGCAGCCCCCTGCGCAATGAGCAGTTCTTC. This gives the protein CASSPLRNEQFF.

The rearrangement uses TRBV4-2 and TRBJ2-2, with TRBD2 matching over 12 bases. The ends lost 0 bases at V and 9 bases at J; junction bases unmatched: 8. CDR1 and CDR2 (germline): LGHNA, YNFKEQ. The CDR3 contains 17 residues. This CDR3 reads CASSQEGLAGPLRELFF. The CDR3 region has the DNA TGTGCCAGCAGCCAAGAGGGACTAGCGGGCCCCCTTAGGGAGCTGTTTTTT.